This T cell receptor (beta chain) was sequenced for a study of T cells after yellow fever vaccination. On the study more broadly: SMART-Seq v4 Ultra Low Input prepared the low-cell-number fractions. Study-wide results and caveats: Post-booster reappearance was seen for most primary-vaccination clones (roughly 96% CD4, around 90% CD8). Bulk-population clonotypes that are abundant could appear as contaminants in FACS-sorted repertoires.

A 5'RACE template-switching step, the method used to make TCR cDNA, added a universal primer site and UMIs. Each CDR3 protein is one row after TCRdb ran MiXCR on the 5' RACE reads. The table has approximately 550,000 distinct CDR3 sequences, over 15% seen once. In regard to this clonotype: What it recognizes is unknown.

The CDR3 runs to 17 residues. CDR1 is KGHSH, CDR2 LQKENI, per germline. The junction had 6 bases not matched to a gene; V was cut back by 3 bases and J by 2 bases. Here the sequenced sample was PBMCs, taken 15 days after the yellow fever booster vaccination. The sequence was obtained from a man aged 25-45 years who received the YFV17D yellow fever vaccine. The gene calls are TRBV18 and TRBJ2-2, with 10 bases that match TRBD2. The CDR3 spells CASSPTGLAANTGELFF. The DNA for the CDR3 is TGTGCCAGCTCACCGACAGGACTAGCGGCAAACACCGGGGAGCTGTTTTTT.